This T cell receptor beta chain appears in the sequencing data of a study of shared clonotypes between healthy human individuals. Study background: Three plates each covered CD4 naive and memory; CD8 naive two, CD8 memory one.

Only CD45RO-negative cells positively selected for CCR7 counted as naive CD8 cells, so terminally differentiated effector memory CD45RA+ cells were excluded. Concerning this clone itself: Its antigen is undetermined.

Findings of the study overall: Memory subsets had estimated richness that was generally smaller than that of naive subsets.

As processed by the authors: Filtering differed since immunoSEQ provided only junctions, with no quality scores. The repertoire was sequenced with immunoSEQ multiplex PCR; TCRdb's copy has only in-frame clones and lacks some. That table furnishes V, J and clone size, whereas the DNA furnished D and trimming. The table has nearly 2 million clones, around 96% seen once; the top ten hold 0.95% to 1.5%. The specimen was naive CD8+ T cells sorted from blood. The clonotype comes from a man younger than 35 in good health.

CDR3 protein: CASSPTESLAQYF. The CDR3 region has the DNA TGTGCCAGCAGCCCCACGGAGAGTCTGGCCCAGTACTTC. The chain recombines TRBV7-2 with TRBJ2-5; D gene unclear. The V end was cut by 5 bases, the J end by 9 bases, with 16 bases between. Germline V CDR1 and CDR2: SGHTA, FQGNSA. This CDR3 contains 13 residues.